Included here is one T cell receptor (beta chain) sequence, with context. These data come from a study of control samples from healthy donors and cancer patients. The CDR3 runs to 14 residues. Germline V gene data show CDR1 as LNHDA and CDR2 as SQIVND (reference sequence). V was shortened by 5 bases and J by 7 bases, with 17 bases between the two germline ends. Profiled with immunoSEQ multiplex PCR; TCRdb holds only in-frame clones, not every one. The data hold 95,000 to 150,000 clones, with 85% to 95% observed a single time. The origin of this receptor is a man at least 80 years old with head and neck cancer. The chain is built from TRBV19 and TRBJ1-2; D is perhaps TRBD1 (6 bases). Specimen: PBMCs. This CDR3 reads CASSPNPTTGGYTF. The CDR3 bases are TGTGCCAGTAGTCCCAACCCCACGACAGGTGGCTACACCTTC.